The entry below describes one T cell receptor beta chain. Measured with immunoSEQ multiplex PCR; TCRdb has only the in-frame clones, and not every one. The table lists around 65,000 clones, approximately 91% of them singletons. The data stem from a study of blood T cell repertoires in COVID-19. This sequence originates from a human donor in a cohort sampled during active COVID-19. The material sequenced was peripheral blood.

CDR3 loop: CASSSSTAADYEQYF. The CDR3 DNA sequence: TGTGCCAGTAGTTCTTCGACAGCTGCGGACTACGAGCAGTACTTC. V usage is TRBV19 and J usage is TRBJ2-7, with TRBD1 as a possible D gene (5 bases). Germline V lookup: CDR1 LNHDA, CDR2 SQIVND (reference sequence). Trimming pared 5 bases from V and 3 bases from J, leaving 17 bases between. The length of the CDR3 is 15 residues.